This TCR beta chain was profiled in a study of blood T cell repertoires in COVID-19. Study-wide background: In each case, the material was cDNA or gDNA derived from T cells, B-cell-depleted T cells, or PBMCs.

CDR3 length: 16 amino acids. The V and J ends lost 4 bases and 2 bases, in that order; junction bases with no gene match: 6. Germline V gene sequence: CDR1 SGHRS, CDR2 YFSETQ. The table lists this clone with a few counts. Per the original methods: Reference gene primer amplification yielded estimated nucleated cell counts. Assay used: immunoSEQ multiplex PCR; TCRdb lists only in-frame clones, some missing. V and J calls and clone size are as listed in that table; D and trimming were resolved from the DNA. The profile shows approximately 90,000 clones, 60% to 85% of them singletons. The V call is TRBV5-1, the J call TRBJ2-3; 11 bases line up with TRBD2. The origin of this receptor is a human donor in a cohort sampled during active COVID-19. Input material: peripheral blood. For the CDR3, the DNA is TGCGCCAGCAGCGCCGGACTAGCGGGCGTCACAGATACGCAGTATTTT. Translated: CASSAGLAGVTDTQYF. The full variable domain, in which reference TRBV5-1 and TRBJ2-3 provide the parts outside the CDR3, is KAGVTQTPRYLIKTRGQQVTLSCSPISGHRSVSWYQQTPGQGLQFLFEYFSETQRNKGNFPGRFSGRQFSNSRSEMNVSTLELGDSALYLCASSAGLAGVTDTQYFGPGTRLTVL.